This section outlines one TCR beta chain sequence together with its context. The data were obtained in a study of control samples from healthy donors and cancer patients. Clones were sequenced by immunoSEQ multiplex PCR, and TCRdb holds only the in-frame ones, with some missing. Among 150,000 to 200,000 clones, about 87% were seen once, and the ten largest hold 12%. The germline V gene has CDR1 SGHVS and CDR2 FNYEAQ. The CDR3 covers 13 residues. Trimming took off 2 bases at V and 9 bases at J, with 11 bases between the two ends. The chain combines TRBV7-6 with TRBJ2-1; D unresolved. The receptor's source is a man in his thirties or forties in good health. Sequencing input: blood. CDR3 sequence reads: CASSLTSTAEQFF. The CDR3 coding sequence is TGTGCCAGCAGCTTAACCTCAACAGCTGAGCAGTTCTTC.